Shown below are 24 T cell receptor beta chains from a single sample sequenced in a study of blood T cells in healthy people across ages. PCR was performed a second time for roughly 6 to 12 cycles using a sample-barcoded 5' primer and a J-beta primer mix. TCRdb processed the 5' RACE reads anew with MiXCR; each CDR3 protein has one entry. Of some 320,000 distinct CDR3 sequences in the sample, roughly a quarter were seen once. Sequenced material: blood. The source is a woman between 65 and 79 years old in good health.

CDR3 nucleotide sequence: TGCAGTGCTAGAGATCCGACTAGCGGGAGCGGCTCCTACGAGCAGTACTTC. Its translation: CSARDPTSGSGSYEQYF. The rearrangement links TRBV20-1 to TRBJ2-7; 12 bases agree with TRBD2. The CDR3 is 17 residues long. Germline trimming cut 0 bases from V and 0 bases from J; bases unmatched to any gene: 6. Germline assignment: CDR1 DFQATT and CDR2 SNEGSKA (reference sequence).

This rearrangement joins TRBV5-1 to TRBJ2-3, with a possible D match to TRBD1 (6 bases). V shed 2 bases and J shed 2 bases, with 12 bases lying between them. CDR3 length: 15 amino acids. Germline V gives CDR1 SGHRS, CDR2 YFSETQ. DNA for the CDR3: TGCGCCAGCAGCTTTCAGGGGTCCTCCACAGATACGCAGTATTTT. Amino acid sequence: CASSFQGSSTDTQYF.

In this sample, this clonotype turned up once. The CDR3 bases are TGTGCCAGCAGCTTAATTGGGAGCACTGAAGCTTTCTTT. Amino acids: CASSLIGSTEAFF. The J gene is TRBJ1-1, the V gene TRBV7-3; D not resolved. CDR1 and CDR2 from the germline V gene are SGHTA and FQGTGA. The CDR3 spans 13 residues. The ends were cut back, 1 base at V and 4 bases at J, with 7 bases in the middle.

This clonotype turned up a few times. The V gene is TRBV12-3 or TRBV12-4, the J gene TRBJ1-2, with 8 bases fitting TRBD1. CDR3 length equals 16 residues. V lost 5 bases, J lost 3 bases, and 11 bases stayed unmatched. CDR3 DNA sequence: TGTGCCAGCAGTCCAAGGCTCGGACAGGGTGACTATGGCTACACCTTC. Its translation: CASSPRLGQGDYGYTF.

Ten or more counts support this clonotype. The rearrangement joins TRBV7-2 to TRBJ2-3, with D possibly matching TRBD1 (5 bases). Trimming pared 5 bases from V and 11 bases from J, leaving 14 bases between. Germline-derived CDR1 and CDR2 are SGHTA and FQGNSA. The CDR3 length is 12 residues. The CDR3 spells CASSREGVLQYF. As DNA, the CDR3 is TGTGCCAGCAGCCGAGAAGGGGTTTTGCAGTATTTT.

This clonotype was detected a few times. The chain has TRBV12-3 or TRBV12-4 and TRBJ2-5, with D tentatively TRBD1 or TRBD2 (5 bases each). This CDR3 is 13 amino acids long. Trimming took 7 bases from V and 10 from J, leaving 19 bases between them. The chain's CDR3 is CASNEGSRPNQYF. The CDR3 bases are TGTGCCAGCAACGAGGGGAGCCGCCCAAACCAGTACTTC.

The rearrangement joins TRBV28 to TRBJ2-5, with D tentatively TRBD2 (7 bases). V lost 10 bases, J lost 6 bases, and 18 bases lay in between. Germline V gene sequence: CDR1 MDHEN, CDR2 SYDVKM. The CDR3 runs 13 residues. CDR3 nucleotide sequence: TGTGCCACCTCCGGGGGGTGGGACAAGACCCAGTACTTC. Its protein is CATSGGWDKTQYF. The full variable domain, completed using reference TRBV28 and TRBJ2-5, is DVKVTQSSRYLVKRTGEKVFLECVQDMDHENMFWYRQDPGLGLRLIYFSYDVKMKEKGDIPEGYSVSREKKERFSLILESASTNQTSMYLCATSGGWDKTQYFGPGTRLLVL.

The chain has TRBV12-3 or TRBV12-4 and TRBJ1-5, with D maybe TRBD1 (6 bases). The CDR3 totals 17 residues. Trimming took off 6 bases at V and 2 bases at J, with 20 bases between the two ends. CDR3 nucleotide sequence: TGTGCCAGCAGACTCGGACAGAGAAAAGGGGGCAATCAGCCCCAGCATTTT. Translating it yields CASRLGQRKGGNQPQHF.

CDR3 in DNA: TGCAGCGTTGAAGCCCGGGACAGGGATAACTATGGCTACACCTTC. This gives the protein CSVEARDRDNYGYTF. The chain combines TRBV29-1 with TRBJ1-2; TRBD1 matches at 9 bases. V trimming: 1 base; J trimming: 1 base; junction bases outside the gene matches: 4. CDR1 SQVTM and CDR2 ANQGSEA come from the germline V gene. The CDR3 covers 15 residues.

This clonotype showed up many times. J is TRBJ1-2 and V is TRBV7-9; D gene ambiguous. Trimming took off 5 bases at V and 2 bases at J, with 9 bases between the two ends. Germline V lookup: CDR1 SEHNR, CDR2 FQNEAQ (reference sequence). The CDR3 totals 13 residues. The CDR3 sequence is CASSGRLNYGYTF. The CDR3 bases are TGTGCCAGCAGCGGACGGTTAAACTATGGCTACACCTTC.

This clonotype appeared a few times. The J gene is TRBJ2-5, the V gene TRBV5-1, with 8 bases fitting TRBD2. Gene TRBJ2-1 matches the end of the DNA better, so the J call may be wrong. Germline V gene lookup returns CDR1 SGHRS and CDR2 YFSETQ. The CDR3 spans 16 residues. This CDR3 reads CASSLSGGRPLNEQFF. CDR3 sequence (DNA): TGCGCCAGCAGCTTGAGTGGCGGGAGGCCACTAAATGAGCAGTTCTTC.

The chain uses TRBV18 and TRBJ2-1, with 7 bases aligning to TRBD2. The CDR3 runs to 18 residues. After removal of 3 bases from V and 0 bases from J, the junction contained 11 bases not matched to a gene. Germline CDR1 is KGHSH and CDR2 is LQKENI. The CDR3 coding sequence is TGTGCCAGCTCACCCCCTCGGGCTAGCGGATACTCCTACAATGAGCAGTTCTTC. It codes for CASSPPRASGYSYNEQFF.

DNA for the CDR3: TGCAGTGCCCTACTTGGGACTGGAAACACCATATATTTT. Translating it yields CSALLGTGNTIYF. This chain connects TRBV20-1 to TRBJ1-3; no clear D. Trimming removed 6 bases from V and 2 bases from J, with 11 bases in between. This CDR3 spans 13 amino acids. Germline V lookup: CDR1 DFQATT, CDR2 SNEGSKA (reference sequence).

This chain joins TRBV5-1 and TRBJ2-5; no definite D call. The J call is in doubt because the DNA end fits TRBJ2-7 better. The CDR3 contains 13 residues. Looked up from germline, CDR1 is SGHRS and CDR2 is YFSETQ. CDR3 DNA: TGCGCCAGCAGCAGTCGCCCCGCCTACGAGCAGTACTTC. Translation gives CASSSRPAYEQYF.

V and J are TRBV9 and TRBJ2-5; 14 bases map to TRBD2. Germline values: CDR1 SGDLS, CDR2 YYNGEE. The V gene end was trimmed by 0 bases and the J gene end by 1 base; junction bases not matched to a gene: 5. The length of the CDR3 is 18 residues. CDR3 nucleotide sequence: TGTGCCAGCAGCGTAGCCGGACTAGCGGGAGGAGGCCAAGAGACCCAGTACTTC. Its protein product is CASSVAGLAGGGQETQYF.

In this sample, this clonotype turned up a few times. The chain recombines TRBV6-6 with TRBJ2-1; D is uncertain. The DNA end is more similar to TRBJ2-7, so the J call may be wrong. This CDR3 spans 14 amino acids. The V gene's germline CDR1 is MNHNY and CDR2 SVGAGI (reference sequence). CDR3 amino acids: CASAGAVYLYEQYF. CDR3 bases: TGTGCCAGCGCTGGTGCGGTCTACCTCTACGAGCAGTACTTC.

The chain couples TRBV12-3 or TRBV12-4 to TRBJ1-2; D gene unclear. The germline V and J ends were trimmed by 6 bases and 6 bases, with 17 bases remaining between them. This CDR3 spans 14 amino acids. CDR3 loop: CASSPRWGMDGYTF. The CDR3 DNA reads TGTGCCAGCAGCCCCCGTTGGGGTATGGATGGCTACACCTTC.

This clonotype was found a few times. Sequence at one end of the junction differs from germline and may be a read error. The CDR3 here is CTTSRGRDTRTNEKLFF. As DNA, the CDR3 is TGTACCACCAGCAGAGGAAGGGACACCCGAACTAATGAAAAACTGTTTTTT. The chain carries TRBV15 and TRBJ1-4; a possible D gene is TRBD1 (6 bases). This CDR3 has 17 amino acids. CDR1 LNHNV and CDR2 YYDKDF come from the germline V gene (reference sequence).

DNA of the CDR3: TGTGCCAGCAGGGCACCGGGACAGGGGGGCCACGAGCAGTACTTC. This sequence encodes CASRAPGQGGHEQYF. The rearrangement links TRBV28 to TRBJ2-7; 11 positions agree with TRBD1. CDR1 MDHEN and CDR2 SYDVKM come from the germline V gene. This CDR3 has 15 residues. With 6 bases clipped from V and 5 bases from J, the junction kept 9 bases outside the gene matches.

This clonotype was found a few times. The chain uses TRBV20-1 and TRBJ2-5; D is perhaps TRBD2 (6 bases). Germline V CDR1 and CDR2: DFQATT, SNEGSKA (reference sequence). The CDR3 extends over 17 amino acids. V was shortened by 2 bases and J by 4 bases, with 23 bases between the two germline ends. The CDR3: CSARSEGLYGVRETQYF. CDR3 nucleotide sequence: TGCAGTGCTAGATCCGAGGGACTGTACGGGGTACGAGAGACCCAGTACTTC.

About this clonotype: Given a much more abundant clone one base away, this may be a read error. The J gene is TRBJ1-3, the V gene TRBV28; unclear D gene. Germline V gene sequence: CDR1 MDHEN, CDR2 SYDVKM. This CDR3 has 13 amino acids. Deletions cut 4 bases from V and 4 bases from J, with 8 bases between. Written as DNA, the CDR3 is TGTGCCAGCAGTTCAGAGTCCGGAAACACCATATATTTT. Encoded protein: CASSSESGNTIYF.

The rearrangement uses TRBV12-3 or TRBV12-4 and TRBJ2-1; 8 bases map to TRBD2. This CDR3 is built from 15 residues. Unmatched junction bases numbered 7, after V lost 5 bases and J lost 4 bases. The CDR3 DNA follows: TGTGCCAGCAGTCCAGGCGGGGGGACTTACAATGAGCAGTTCTTC. This codes for CASSPGGGTYNEQFF.

This clonotype appeared a few times. The chain uses TRBV5-6 and TRBJ2-1; no reliable D call. The J call may be in error: the DNA end matches TRBJ2-7 better. CDR1 and CDR2 from the germline V gene are SGHDT and YYEEEE. The CDR3 loop spans 14 amino acids. CDR3 amino acids: CASSLGVGTYEQYF. CDR3 nucleotides: TGTGCCAGCAGCTTGGGCGTGGGGACCTACGAGCAGTACTTC.

The chain combines TRBV6-6 with TRBJ2-4, with TRBD2 matching 8 bases. Trimming removed 6 bases from V and 14 bases from J; junction bases left unmatched: 3. CDR3 size: 10 residues. Germline V gene lookup returns CDR1 MNHNY and CDR2 SVGAGI (reference sequence). The DNA for the CDR3 is TGTGCCAGCAGAGGGGGACTAGAGTACTTC. Its protein is CASRGGLEYF.